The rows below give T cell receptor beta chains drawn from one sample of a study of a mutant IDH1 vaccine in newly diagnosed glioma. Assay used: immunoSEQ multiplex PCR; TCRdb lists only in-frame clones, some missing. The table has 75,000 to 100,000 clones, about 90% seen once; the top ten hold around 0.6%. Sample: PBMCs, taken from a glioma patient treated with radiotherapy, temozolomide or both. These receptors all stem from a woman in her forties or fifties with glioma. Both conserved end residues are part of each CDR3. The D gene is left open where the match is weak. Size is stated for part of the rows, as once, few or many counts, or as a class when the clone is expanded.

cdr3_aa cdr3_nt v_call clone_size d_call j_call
CAISEQGAQSGELFF TGTGCCATCAGTGAACAGGGGGCGCAATCCGGGGAGCTGTTTTTT TRBV10-3 NA TRBD1 TRBJ2-2
CATARDYEQYF TGTGCCACCGCCCGGGACTACGAGCAGTACTTC TRBV10-3 NA NA TRBJ2-7
CASSGQYTGELFF TGTGCCAGCAGTGGCCAATACACCGGGGAGCTGTTTTTT TRBV25-1 NA NA TRBJ2-2
CASSRRFKQPQETQYF TGTGCCAGCAGCCGCAGGTTTAAACAGCCACAAGAGACCCAGTACTTC TRBV7-8 few NA TRBJ2-5
CSVQGQLNYGYTF TGCAGCGTTCAGGGACAGCTTAACTATGGCTACACCTTC TRBV29-1 NA TRBD1 TRBJ1-2
CASRTNQPQHF TGTGCCAGCAGAACTAATCAGCCCCAGCATTTT TRBV28 NA NA TRBJ1-5
CASSAGQGYGYTF TGTGCCAGCAGTGCGGGACAGGGCTATGGCTACACCTTC TRBV28 NA TRBD1 TRBJ1-2
CATRRGANEKLFF TGTGCCACGCGGCGAGGGGCTAATGAAAAACTGTTTTTT TRBV28 NA NA TRBJ1-4
CSVRDAELIYGYTF TGCAGCGTACGGGACGCCGAATTGATTTATGGCTACACCTTC TRBV29-1 NA NA TRBJ1-2
CAISDVPLQGYEQYF TGTGCCATCAGTGATGTCCCCTTACAGGGCTACGAGCAGTACTTC TRBV10-3 NA NA TRBJ2-7
CASSLRLLSEMNTEAFF TGTGCCAGCAGCCTCCGACTTCTCTCGGAAATGAACACTGAAGCTTTCTTT TRBV7-8 NA NA TRBJ1-1
CASSFSRGTSGANVLTF TGTGCCAGCAGCTTTTCCAGGGGAACATCTGGGGCCAACGTCCTGACTTTC TRBV7-9 NA NA TRBJ2-6
CSVEGLGRSSYEQYF TGCAGCGTTGAGGGGTTAGGCAGGAGCTCCTACGAGCAGTACTTC TRBV29-1 NA NA TRBJ2-7
CASNGGDNYGYTF TGTGCCAGTAATGGGGGGGATAACTATGGCTACACCTTC TRBV19 NA NA TRBJ1-2
CASSQGPSGNTIYF TGTGCCAGCAGCCAAGGTCCTTCTGGAAACACCATATATTTT TRBV4-2 NA NA TRBJ1-3
CASSMLLAGGPKEQYF TGTGCCAGCAGTATGCTACTAGCGGGAGGGCCGAAAGAGCAGTACTTC TRBV27 NA TRBD2 TRBJ2-7
CASSLEFLSSQETQYF TGTGCCAGCAGCTTAGAGTTTCTCAGCTCTCAAGAGACCCAGTACTTC TRBV7-8 NA NA TRBJ2-5
CASITGGSGYTF TGTGCCAGCATAACGGGAGGCTCCGGCTACACCTTC TRBV6-1 NA NA TRBJ1-2
CASSRGRNTEAFF TGTGCCAGCAGTCGGGGCCGAAACACTGAAGCTTTCTTT TRBV2 NA NA TRBJ1-1
CASSPRAGGDYEQYF TGTGCCAGCAGTCCCAGGGCGGGAGGAGACTACGAGCAGTACTTC TRBV27 NA TRBD2 TRBJ2-7
CASSMGRTGDYEQYF TGTGCCAGTAGTATGGGCCGGACCGGGGACTACGAGCAGTACTTC TRBV19 NA NA TRBJ2-7
CASSLSLGFYEQYF TGTGCCAGCAGCTTATCCTTGGGCTTTTACGAGCAGTACTTC TRBV11-2 NA NA TRBJ2-7
CASAEGPEEETQYF TGTGCCAGCGCCGAGGGACCTGAGGAAGAGACCCAGTACTTC TRBV11-3 NA NA TRBJ2-5
CASSLGWAEFYGYTF TGTGCCAGCAGCTTAGGATGGGCAGAGTTCTATGGCTACACCTTC TRBV5-6 NA NA TRBJ1-2
CASSLGTSGEETQYF TGTGCCAGCAGTTTGGGAACTAGCGGGGAAGAGACCCAGTACTTC TRBV28 NA TRBD2 TRBJ2-5
CASSTYQGQGNQPQHF TGTGCCAGTAGTACTTACCAAGGACAGGGAAATCAGCCCCAGCATTTT TRBV19 NA TRBD1 TRBJ1-5
CASSLREREQGNEQFF TGTGCCAGCAGCCTTAGAGAGCGGGAGCAGGGCAATGAGCAGTTCTTC TRBV11-3 NA TRBD2 TRBJ2-1
CSVRTRITNTEAFF TGCAGCGTTCGGACAAGAATAACGAACACTGAAGCTTTCTTT TRBV29-1 NA NA TRBJ1-1
CATSRARDWSSGNTIYF TGTGCCACCAGCAGGGCTCGGGACTGGAGCTCTGGAAACACCATATATTTT TRBV15 NA NA TRBJ1-3
CASSLWGQGIDEQYF TGTGCCAGCAGCTTATGGGGACAGGGAATCGACGAGCAGTACTTC TRBV7-3 NA TRBD1 TRBJ2-7